This T cell receptor beta chain was observed in a study of cytomegalovirus exposure and HLA in healthy donors. This CDR3 spans 15 amino acids. The J segment lost 2 bases and the V segment lost 2 bases, leaving 1 base of the junction unmatched. This clone has just one count. Generated by immunoSEQ multiplex PCR, the TCRdb table keeps only in-frame clones and is missing some. The data contain roughly 100,000 clones, about 87% of them singletons. The clonotype comes from a woman aged 18-35 years in good health and CMV-seropositive. Sequencing used PBMCs. This sequence joins TRBV5-3 and TRBJ2-7, with 13 bases aligning to TRBD2. TRBV5-3 has ORF status, its function being uncertain. CDR3 region: CARSFGTSGTYEQYF. The CDR3 DNA reads TGTGCCAGAAGCTTTGGGACTAGCGGGACCTACGAGCAGTACTTC.